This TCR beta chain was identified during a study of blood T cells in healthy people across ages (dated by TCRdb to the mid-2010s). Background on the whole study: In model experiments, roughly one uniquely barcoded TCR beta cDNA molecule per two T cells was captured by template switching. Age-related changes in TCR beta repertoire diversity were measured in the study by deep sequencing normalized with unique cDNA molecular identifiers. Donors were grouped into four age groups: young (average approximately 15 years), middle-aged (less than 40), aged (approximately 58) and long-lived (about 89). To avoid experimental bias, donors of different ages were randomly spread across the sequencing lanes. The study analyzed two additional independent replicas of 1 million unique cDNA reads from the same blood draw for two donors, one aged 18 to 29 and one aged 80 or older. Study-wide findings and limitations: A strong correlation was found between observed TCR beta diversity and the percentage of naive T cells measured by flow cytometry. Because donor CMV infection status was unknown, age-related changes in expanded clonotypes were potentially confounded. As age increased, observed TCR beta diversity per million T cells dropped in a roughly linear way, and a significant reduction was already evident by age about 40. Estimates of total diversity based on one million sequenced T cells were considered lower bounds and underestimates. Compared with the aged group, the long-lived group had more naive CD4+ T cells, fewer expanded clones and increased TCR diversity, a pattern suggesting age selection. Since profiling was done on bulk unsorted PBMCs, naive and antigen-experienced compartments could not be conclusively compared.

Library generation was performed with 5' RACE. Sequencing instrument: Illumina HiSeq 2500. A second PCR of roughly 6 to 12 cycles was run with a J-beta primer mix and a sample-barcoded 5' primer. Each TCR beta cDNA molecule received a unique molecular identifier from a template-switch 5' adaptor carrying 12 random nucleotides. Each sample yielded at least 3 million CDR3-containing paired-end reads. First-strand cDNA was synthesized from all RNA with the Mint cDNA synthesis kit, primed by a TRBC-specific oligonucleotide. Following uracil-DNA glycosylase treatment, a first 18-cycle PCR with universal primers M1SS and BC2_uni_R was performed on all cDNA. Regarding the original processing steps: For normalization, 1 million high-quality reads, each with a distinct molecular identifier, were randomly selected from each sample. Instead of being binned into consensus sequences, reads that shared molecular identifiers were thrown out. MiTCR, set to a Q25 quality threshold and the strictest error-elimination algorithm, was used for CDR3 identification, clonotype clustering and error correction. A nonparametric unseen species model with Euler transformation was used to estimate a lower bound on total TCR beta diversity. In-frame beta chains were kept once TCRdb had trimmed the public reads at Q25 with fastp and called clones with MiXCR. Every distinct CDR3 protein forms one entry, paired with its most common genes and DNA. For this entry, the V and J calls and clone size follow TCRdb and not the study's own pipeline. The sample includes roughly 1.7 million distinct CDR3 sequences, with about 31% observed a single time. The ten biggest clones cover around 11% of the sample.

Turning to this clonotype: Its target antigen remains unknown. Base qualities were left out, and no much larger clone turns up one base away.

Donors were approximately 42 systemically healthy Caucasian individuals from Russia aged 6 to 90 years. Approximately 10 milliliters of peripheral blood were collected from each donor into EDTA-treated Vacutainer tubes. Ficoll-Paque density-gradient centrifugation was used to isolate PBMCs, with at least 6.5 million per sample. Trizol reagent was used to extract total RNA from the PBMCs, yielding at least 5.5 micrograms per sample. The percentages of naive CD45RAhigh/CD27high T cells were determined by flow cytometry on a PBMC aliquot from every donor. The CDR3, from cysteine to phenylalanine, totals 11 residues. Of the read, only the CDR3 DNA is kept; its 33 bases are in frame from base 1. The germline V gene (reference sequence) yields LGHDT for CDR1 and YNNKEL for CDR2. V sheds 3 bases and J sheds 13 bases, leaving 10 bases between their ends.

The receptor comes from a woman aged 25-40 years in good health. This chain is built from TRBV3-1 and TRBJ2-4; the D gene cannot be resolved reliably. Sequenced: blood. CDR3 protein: CASSHGFDQYF. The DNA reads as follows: TGTGCCAGCAGCCACGGATTCGACCAGTACTTC.